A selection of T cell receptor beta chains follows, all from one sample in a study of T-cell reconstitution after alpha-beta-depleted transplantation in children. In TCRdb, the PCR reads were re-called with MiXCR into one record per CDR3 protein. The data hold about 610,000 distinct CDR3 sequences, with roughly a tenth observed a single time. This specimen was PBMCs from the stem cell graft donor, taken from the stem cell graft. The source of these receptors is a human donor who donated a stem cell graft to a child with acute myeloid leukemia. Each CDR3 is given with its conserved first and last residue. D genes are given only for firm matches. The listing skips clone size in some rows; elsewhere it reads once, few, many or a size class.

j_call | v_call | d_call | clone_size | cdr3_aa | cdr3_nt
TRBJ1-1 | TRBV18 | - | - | CASSPSPGNTEAFF | TGTGCCAGCTCACCATCGCCGGGGAACACTGAAGCTTTCTTT
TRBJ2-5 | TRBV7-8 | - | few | CASSLVQIQETQYF | TGTGCCAGCAGCTTAGTCCAGATCCAAGAGACCCAGTACTTC
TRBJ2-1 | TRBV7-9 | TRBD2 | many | CASSRTSGRGNEQFF | TGTGCCAGCAGCCGGACTAGCGGGAGGGGCAATGAGCAGTTCTTC
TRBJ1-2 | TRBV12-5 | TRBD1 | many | CASGSGQGGCTF | TGTGCTAGTGGTTCAGGACAGGGTGGATGCACCTTC
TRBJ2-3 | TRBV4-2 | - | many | CASSFRNF | TGTGCCAGCAGCTTTAGGAATTTT
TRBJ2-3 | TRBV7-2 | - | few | CASSSGLNTQYF | TGTGCCAGCAGCTCCGGTCTAAATACGCAGTATTTT
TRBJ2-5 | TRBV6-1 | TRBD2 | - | CASSEAAGLADQETQYF | TGTGCCAGCAGTGAAGCAGCGGGACTAGCGGACCAAGAGACCCAGTACTTC
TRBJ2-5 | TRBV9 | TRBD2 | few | CASSVVAGGGETQYF | TGTGCCAGCAGCGTAGTGGCGGGAGGCGGGGAGACCCAGTACTTC
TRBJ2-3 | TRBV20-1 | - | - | CSAPGLPGTDTQYF | TGCAGTGCCCCGGGACTCCCAGGCACAGATACGCAGTATTTT
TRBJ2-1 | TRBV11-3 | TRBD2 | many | CASSQGGLAGDYEQFF | TGTGCCAGCAGCCAGGGAGGTCTAGCGGGAGATTATGAGCAGTTCTTC
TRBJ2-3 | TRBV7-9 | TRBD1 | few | CASTSDRGSTDTQYF | TGTGCCAGCACTTCGGACAGGGGCAGCACAGATACGCAGTATTTT
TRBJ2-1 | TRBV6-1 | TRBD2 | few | CASGRLGDYSYNEQFF | TGTGCCAGCGGCAGATTAGGGGACTACTCCTACAATGAGCAGTTCTTC
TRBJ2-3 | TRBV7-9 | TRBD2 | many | CASSPLAGVADTQYF | TGTGCCAGCAGCCCCTTAGCGGGAGTGGCAGATACGCAGTATTTT
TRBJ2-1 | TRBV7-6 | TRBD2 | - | CASSLEAGATNEQFF | TGTGCCAGCAGCTTAGAAGCGGGAGCAACGAATGAGCAGTTCTTC
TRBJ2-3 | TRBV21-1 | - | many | CASSNDPPCDDTQYF | TGTGCCAGCAGCAACGACCCACCTTGCGACGATACGCAGTATTTT
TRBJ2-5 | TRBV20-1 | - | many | CSASNPGHKNQRETQYF | TGCAGTGCGTCGAACCCGGGACATAAGAACCAGAGAGAGACCCAGTACTTC
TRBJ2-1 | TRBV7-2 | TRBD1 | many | CASSSGQGVYNEQFF | TGTGCCAGCAGTTCGGGACAGGGAGTATACAATGAGCAGTTCTTC
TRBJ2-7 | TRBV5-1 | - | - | CASSLAPLLDYEQYF | TGCGCCAGCAGCTTGGCCCCCCTACTGGACTACGAGCAGTACTTC
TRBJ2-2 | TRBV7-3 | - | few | CASSLTYGADNTGELFF | TGTGCCAGCAGCTTAACGTACGGAGCGGATAACACCGGGGAGCTGTTTTTT